This T cell receptor (beta chain) was sequenced for a study of a mutant IDH1 vaccine in newly diagnosed glioma. Sequencing was performed with immunoSEQ multiplex PCR; in TCRdb, only in-frame clones are kept and a portion is missing. This table holds 25,000 to 35,000 clones, roughly 90% found once. Time point described: week 5, during vaccination. A single vaccine dose contained 300 ug of mutant IDH1 20-mer peptide, and topical imiquimod was used with it. Germline V gene data show CDR1 as SEHNR and CDR2 as FQNEAQ (reference sequence). V was pared by 1 base and J by 2 bases, with 11 bases between. There are 15 residues in the CDR3. Sample share makes this clone medium-sized (0.01 to 0.1%). The antigen is undetermined.

V gene TRBV7-9 combines with J gene TRBJ1-1, with D possibly TRBD1 on 5 matching bases. The sequencing here drew on PBMCs, taken from a glioma patient whose treatment included an IDH1 peptide vaccine. The receptor was derived from a man aged 18 to 35 with glioma. CDR3 residues: CASSLDGTGNTEAFF. CDR3 coding DNA: TGTGCCAGCAGCTTAGACGGGACGGGCAACACTGAAGCTTTCTTT.